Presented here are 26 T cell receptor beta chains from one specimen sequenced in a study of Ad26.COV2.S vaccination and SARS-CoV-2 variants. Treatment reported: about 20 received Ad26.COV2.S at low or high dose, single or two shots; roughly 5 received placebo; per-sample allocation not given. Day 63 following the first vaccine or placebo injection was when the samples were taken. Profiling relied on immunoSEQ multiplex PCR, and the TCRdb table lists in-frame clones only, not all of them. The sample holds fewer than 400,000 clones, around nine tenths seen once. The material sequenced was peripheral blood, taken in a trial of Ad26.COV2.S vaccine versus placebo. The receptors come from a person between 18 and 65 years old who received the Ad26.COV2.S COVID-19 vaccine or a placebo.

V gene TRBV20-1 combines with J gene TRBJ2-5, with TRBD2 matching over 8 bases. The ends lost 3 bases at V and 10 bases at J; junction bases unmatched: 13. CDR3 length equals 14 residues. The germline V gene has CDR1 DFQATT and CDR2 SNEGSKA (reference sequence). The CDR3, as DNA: TGCAGTGCTAGTATCCGGGGGGGCCGATCCGACCAGTACTTC. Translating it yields CSASIRGGRSDQYF.

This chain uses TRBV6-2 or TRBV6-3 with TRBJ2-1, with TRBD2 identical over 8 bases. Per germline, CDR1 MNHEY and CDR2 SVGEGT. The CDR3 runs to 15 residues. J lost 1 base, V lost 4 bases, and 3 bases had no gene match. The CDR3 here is CASSSGLESYNEQFF. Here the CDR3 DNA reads TGTGCCAGCAGTTCGGGACTAGAGTCCTACAATGAGCAGTTCTTC.

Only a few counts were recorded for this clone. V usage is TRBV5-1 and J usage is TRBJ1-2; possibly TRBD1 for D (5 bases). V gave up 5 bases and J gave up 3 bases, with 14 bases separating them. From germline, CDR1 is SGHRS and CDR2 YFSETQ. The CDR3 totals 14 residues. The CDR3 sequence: CASSVEGFDYGYTF. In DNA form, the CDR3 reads TGCGCCAGCAGTGTGGAGGGGTTCGACTATGGCTACACCTTC.

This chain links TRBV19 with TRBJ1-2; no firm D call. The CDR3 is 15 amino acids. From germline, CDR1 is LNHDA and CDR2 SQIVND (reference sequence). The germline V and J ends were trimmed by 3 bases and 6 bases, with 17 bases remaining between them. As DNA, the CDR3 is TGTGCCAGTAGTATCTCGGGTTGGGAGGTTGATGGCTACACCTTC. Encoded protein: CASSISGWEVDGYTF.

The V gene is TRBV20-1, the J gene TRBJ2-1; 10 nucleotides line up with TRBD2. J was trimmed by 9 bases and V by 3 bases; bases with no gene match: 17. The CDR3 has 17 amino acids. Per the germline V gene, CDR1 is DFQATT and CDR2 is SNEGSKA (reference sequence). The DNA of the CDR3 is TGCAGTGCTAGTCGGAGCGGGGGGGCCCAGGTGAGTGGTGAGCAGTTCTTC. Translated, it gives CSASRSGGAQVSGEQFF.

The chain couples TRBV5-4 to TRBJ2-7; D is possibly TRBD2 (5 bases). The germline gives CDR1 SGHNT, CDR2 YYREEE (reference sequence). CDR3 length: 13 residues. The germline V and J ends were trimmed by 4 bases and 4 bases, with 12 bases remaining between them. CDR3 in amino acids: CASSGRDEYEQYF. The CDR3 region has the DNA TGTGCCAGCAGCGGTCGGGATGAATACGAGCAGTACTTC.

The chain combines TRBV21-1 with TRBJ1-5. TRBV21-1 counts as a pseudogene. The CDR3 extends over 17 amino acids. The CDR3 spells CASSLTVGSLGNQPQHF. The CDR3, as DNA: TGTGCCAGCAGCCTTACGGTGGGGTCTCTAGGCAATCAGCCCCAGCATTTT.

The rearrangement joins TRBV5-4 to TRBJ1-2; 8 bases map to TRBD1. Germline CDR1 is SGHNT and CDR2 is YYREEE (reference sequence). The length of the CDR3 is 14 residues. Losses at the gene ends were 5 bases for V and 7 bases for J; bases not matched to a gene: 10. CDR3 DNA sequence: TGTGCCAGCAGAATACAGGGGGACGAGGTTGGCTACACCTTC. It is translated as CASRIQGDEVGYTF.

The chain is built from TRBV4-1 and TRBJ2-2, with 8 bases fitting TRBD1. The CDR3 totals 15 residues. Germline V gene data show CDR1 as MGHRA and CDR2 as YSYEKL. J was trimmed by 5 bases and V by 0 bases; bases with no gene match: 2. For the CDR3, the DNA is TGCGCCAGCAGCCAAGAGGACAGGGTTACCGGGGAGCTGTTTTTT. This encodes CASSQEDRVTGELFF.

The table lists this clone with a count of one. In DNA form, the CDR3 reads TGTGCCAGCGCCCCCGACCGACAGGGGATCACCTACGAGCAGTACTTC. Translated: CASAPDRQGITYEQYF. The chain is built from TRBV27 and TRBJ2-7, with 8 nucleotides matching TRBD1. Germline loops: CDR1 MNHEY, CDR2 SMNVEV (reference sequence). The CDR3 has 16 residues. Trimming at V came to 8 bases and at J to 2 bases, leaving 14 bases not matched to a gene.

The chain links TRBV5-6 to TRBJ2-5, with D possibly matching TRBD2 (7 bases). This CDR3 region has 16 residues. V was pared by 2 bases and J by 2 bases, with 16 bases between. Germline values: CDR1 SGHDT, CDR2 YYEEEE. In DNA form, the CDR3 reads TGTGCCAGCAGCTTAGGGGGAGGGACCTTTCAAGAGACCCAGTACTTC. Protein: CASSLGGGTFQETQYF.

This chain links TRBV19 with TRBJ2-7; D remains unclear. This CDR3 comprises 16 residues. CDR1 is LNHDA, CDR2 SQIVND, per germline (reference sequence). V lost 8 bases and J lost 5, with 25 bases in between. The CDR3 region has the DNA TGTGCCAGTCTCTCTCCCCGGGCCCCTAGGAGCCACGAGCAGTACTTC. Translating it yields CASLSPRAPRSHEQYF.

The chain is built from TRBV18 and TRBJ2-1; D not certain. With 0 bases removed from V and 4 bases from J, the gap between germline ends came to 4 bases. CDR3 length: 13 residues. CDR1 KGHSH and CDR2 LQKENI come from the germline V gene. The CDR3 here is CASSPPGYNEQFF. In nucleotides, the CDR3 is TGTGCCAGCTCACCACCGGGGTACAATGAGCAGTTCTTC.

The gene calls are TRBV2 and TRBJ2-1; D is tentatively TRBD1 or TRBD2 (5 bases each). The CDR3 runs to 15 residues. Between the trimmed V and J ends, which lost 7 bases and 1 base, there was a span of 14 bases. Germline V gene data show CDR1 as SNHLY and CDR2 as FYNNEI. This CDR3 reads CASKPGRASYNEQFF. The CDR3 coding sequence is TGTGCCAGCAAGCCGGGGCGGGCTTCCTACAATGAGCAGTTCTTC.

CDR3 bases: TGCGCCAGCAGCCTACTCCAGGGAACTGAAGCTTTCTTT. This translates into CASSLLQGTEAFF. The chain recombines TRBV4-1 with TRBJ1-1; weak D call: TRBD1 (5 bases). The germline V gene encodes CDR1 MGHRA and CDR2 YSYEKL. CDR3 length equals 13 residues. V was shortened by 4 bases and J by 5 bases, with 11 bases between the two germline ends.

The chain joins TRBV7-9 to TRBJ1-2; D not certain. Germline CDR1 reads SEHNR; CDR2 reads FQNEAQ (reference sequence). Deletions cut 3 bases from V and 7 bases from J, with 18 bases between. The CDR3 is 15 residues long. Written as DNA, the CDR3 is TGTGCCAGCAGCTTCGGTTCAGAGAGGGAGGTTGGCTACACCTTC. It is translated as CASSFGSEREVGYTF.

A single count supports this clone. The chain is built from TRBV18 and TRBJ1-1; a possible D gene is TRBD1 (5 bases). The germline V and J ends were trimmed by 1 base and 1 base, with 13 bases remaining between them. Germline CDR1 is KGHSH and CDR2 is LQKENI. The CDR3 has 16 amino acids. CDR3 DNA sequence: TGTGCCAGCTCACCACAGGAACCAAGGGGGAACACTGAAGCTTTCTTT. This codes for CASSPQEPRGNTEAFF.

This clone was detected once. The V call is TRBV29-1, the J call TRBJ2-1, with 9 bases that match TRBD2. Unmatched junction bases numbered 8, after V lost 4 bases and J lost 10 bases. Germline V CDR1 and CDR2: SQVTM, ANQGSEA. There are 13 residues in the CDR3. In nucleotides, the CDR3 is TGCAGCGTTGGAAGCGGGGGGCCTAGGGAGCAGTTCTTC. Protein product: CSVGSGGPREQFF.

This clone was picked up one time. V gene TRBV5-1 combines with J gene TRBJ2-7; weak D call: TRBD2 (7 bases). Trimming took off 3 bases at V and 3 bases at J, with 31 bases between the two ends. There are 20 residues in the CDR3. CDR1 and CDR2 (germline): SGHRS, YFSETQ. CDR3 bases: TGCGCCAGCAGCTCCAAGTCACCGGGACGGGGATCGGGGGGCGGCTACGAGCAGTACTTC. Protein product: CASSSKSPGRGSGGGYEQYF.

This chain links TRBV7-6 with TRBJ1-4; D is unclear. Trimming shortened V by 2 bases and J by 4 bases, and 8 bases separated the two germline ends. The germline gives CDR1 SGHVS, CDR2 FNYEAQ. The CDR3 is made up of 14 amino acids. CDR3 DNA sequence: TGTGCCAGCAGCTTATCGGCGGATAATGAAAAACTGTTTTTT. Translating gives CASSLSADNEKLFF.

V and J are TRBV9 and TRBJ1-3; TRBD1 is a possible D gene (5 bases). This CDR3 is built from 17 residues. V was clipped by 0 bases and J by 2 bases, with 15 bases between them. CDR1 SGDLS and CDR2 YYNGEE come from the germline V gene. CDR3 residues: CASSVGSQGSAGNTIYF. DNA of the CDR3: TGTGCCAGCAGCGTAGGATCTCAGGGATCTGCTGGAAACACCATATATTTT.

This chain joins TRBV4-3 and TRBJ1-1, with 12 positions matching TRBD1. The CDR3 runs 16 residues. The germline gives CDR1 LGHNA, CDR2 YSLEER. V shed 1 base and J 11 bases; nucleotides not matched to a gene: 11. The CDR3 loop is CASSQAYSGQGARAFF. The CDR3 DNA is TGCGCCAGCAGCCAAGCGTACTCGGGACAGGGGGCTCGGGCTTTCTTT.

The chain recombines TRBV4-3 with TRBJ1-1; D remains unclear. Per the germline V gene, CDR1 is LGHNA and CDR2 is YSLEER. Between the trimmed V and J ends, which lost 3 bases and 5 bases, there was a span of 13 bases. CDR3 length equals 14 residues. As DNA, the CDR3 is TGCGCCAGCAGCCATAAAGATAGGGTTACTGAAGCTTTCTTT. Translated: CASSHKDRVTEAFF.

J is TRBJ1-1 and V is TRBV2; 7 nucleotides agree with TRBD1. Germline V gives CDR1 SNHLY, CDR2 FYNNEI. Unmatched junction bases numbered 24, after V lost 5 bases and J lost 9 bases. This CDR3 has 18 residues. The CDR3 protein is CASSTSSGTEPSLTQAFF. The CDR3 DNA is TGTGCCAGCAGTACAAGTTCCGGGACAGAACCGTCCTTAACCCAAGCTTTCTTT. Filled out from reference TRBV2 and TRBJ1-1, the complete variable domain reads EPEVTQTPSHQVTQMGQEVILRCVPISNHLYFYWYRQILGQKVEFLVSFYNNEISEKSEIFDDQFSVERPDGSNFTLKIRSTKLEDSAMYFCASSTSSGTEPSLTQAFFGQGTRLTVV.

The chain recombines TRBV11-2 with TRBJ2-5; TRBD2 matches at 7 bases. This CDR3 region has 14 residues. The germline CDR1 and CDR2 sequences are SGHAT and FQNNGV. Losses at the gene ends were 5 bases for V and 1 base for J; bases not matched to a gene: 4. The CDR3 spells CASSRLALQETQYF. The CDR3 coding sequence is TGTGCCAGCAGCCGACTAGCCCTCCAAGAGACCCAGTACTTC. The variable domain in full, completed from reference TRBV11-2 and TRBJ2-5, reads EAGVAQSPRYKIIEKRQSVAFWCNPISGHATLYWYQQILGQGPKLLIQFQNNGVVDDSQLPKDRFSAERLKGVDSTLKIQPAKLEDSAVYLCASSRLALQETQYFGPGTRLLVL.

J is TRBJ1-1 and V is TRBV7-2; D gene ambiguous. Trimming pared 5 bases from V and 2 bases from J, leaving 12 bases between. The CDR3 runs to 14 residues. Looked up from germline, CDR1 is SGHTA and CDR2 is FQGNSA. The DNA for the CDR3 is TGTGCCAGCAGCCCCGCGGCGGGAAACACTGAAGCTTTCTTT. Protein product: CASSPAAGNTEAFF.